Reported below is one T cell receptor (beta chain). For the second PCR, which ran for about 6 to 11 cycles, a sample-barcoded 5' primer and a J-beta primer mix were used. One entry per CDR3 protein, called by TCRdb with MiXCR from the 5' RACE reads. There are approximately 830,000 distinct CDR3 sequences in the sample; approximately 65% occur only once, and roughly 25% lies in the top ten. These data originate in a study of blood T cells in healthy people across ages. V dropped 4 bases and J dropped 2 bases, with 15 bases sitting between them. CDR1 and CDR2 (germline): MDHEN, SYDVKM. The CDR3 totals 15 residues.

This chain links TRBV28 with TRBJ2-7, with D tentatively TRBD1 or TRBD2 (7 bases each). The sequencing input was blood. The sequence derives from a young man in good health. CDR3 region: CASSSSGTVTYEQYF. CDR3 sequence (DNA): TGTGCCAGCAGTTCAAGCGGGACAGTTACCTACGAGCAGTACTTC. The full variable domain, its missing parts supplied by reference TRBV28 and TRBJ2-7, is DVKVTQSSRYLVKRTGEKVFLECVQDMDHENMFWYRQDPGLGLRLIYFSYDVKMKEKGDIPEGYSVSREKKERFSLILESASTNQTSMYLCASSSSGTVTYEQYFGPGTRLTVT.